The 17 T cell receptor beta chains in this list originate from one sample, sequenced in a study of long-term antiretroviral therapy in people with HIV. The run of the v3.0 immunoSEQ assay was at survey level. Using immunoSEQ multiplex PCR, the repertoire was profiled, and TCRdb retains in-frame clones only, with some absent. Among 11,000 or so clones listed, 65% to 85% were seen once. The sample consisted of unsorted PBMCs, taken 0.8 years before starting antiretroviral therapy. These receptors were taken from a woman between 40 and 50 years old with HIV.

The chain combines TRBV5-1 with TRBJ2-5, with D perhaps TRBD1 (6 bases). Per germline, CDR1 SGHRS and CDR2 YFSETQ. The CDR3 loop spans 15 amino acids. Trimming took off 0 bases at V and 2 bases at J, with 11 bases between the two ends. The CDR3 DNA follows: TGCGCCAGCAGCTTGGTAGGACAGAGGCAAGAGACCCAGTACTTC. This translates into CASSLVGQRQETQYF.

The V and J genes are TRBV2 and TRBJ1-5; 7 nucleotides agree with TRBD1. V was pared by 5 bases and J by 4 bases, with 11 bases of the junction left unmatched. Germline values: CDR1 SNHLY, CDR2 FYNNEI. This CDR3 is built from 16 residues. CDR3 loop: CASSTLTPGQNQPQHF. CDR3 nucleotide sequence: TGTGCCAGCAGTACCCTAACTCCGGGACAGAATCAGCCCCAGCATTTT.

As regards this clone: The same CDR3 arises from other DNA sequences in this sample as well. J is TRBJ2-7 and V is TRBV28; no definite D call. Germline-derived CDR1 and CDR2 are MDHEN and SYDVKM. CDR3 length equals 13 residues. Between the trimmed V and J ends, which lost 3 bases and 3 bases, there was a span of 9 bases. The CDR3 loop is CASSFGQDYEQYF. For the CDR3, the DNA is TGTGCCAGCAGTTTTGGTCAGGACTACGAGCAGTACTTC.

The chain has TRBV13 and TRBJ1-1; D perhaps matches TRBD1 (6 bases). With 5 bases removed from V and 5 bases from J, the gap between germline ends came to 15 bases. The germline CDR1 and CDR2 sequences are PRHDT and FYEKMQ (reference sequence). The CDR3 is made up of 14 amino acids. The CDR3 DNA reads TGTGCCAGCAGCGGTACAGGGCAGGGGACTGAAGCTTTCTTT. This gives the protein CASSGTGQGTEAFF.

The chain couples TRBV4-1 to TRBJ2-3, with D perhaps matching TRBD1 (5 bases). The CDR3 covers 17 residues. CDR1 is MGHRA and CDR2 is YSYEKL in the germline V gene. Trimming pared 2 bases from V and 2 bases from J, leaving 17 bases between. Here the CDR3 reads CASSQIGQRSPTDTQYF. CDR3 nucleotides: TGCGCCAGCAGCCAAATAGGACAAAGATCCCCCACAGATACGCAGTATTTT.

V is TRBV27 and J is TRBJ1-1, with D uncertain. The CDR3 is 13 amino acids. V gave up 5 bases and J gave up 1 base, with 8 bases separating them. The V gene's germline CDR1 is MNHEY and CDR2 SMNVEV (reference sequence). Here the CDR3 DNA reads TGTGCCAGCAGTCAGAGACCGAACACTGAAGCTTTCTTT. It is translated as CASSQRPNTEAFF.

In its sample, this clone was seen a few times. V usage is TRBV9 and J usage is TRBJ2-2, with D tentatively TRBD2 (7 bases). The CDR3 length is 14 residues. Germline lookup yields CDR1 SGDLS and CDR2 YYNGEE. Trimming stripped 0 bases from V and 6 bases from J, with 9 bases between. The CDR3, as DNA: TGTGCCAGCAGCGTAGGGGGGGGCCCCGGGGAGCTGTTTTTT. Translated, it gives CASSVGGGPGELFF.

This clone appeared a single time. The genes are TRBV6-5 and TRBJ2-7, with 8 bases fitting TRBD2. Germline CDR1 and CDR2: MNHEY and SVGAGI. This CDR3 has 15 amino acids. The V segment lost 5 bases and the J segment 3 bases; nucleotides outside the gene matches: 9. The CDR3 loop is CASSQLAEQNYEQYF. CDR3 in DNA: TGTGCCAGCAGTCAACTAGCGGAGCAGAACTACGAGCAGTACTTC.

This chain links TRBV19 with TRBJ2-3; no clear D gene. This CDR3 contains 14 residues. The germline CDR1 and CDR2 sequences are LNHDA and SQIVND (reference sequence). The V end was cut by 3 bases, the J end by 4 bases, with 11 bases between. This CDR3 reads CASSILGLPDTQYF. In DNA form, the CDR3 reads TGTGCCAGTAGTATCCTGGGGTTACCAGATACGCAGTATTTT.

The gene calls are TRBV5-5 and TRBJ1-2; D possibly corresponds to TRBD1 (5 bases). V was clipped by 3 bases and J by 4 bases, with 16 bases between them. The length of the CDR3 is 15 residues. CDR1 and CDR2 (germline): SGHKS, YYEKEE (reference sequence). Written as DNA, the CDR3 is TGTGCCAGCAGCTCCCGGGACGGGGGAGTCTATGGCTACACCTTC. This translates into CASSSRDGGVYGYTF.

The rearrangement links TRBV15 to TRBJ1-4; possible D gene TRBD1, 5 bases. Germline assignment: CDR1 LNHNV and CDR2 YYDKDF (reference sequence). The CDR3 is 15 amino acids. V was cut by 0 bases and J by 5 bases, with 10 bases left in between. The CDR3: CATSRDGQGNEKLFF. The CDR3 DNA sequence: TGTGCCACCAGCAGAGACGGCCAGGGAAATGAAAAACTGTTTTTT.

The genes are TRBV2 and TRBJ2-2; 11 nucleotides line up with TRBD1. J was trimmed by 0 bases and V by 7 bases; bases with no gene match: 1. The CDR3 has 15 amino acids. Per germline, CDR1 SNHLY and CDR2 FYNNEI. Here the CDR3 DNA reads TGTGCCAGCAAGGGACAGGGGGCGAACACCGGGGAGCTGTTTTTT. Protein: CASKGQGANTGELFF.

The CDR3 is CASSLAGVGTDTQYF. CDR3 coding DNA: TGCGCCAGCAGCTTGGCCGGAGTGGGCACAGATACGCAGTATTTT. The chain is built from TRBV5-1 and TRBJ2-3; D remains ambiguous. Trimming shortened V by 0 bases and J by 1 base, and 9 bases separated the two germline ends. The CDR3 spans 15 residues. Germline assignment: CDR1 SGHRS and CDR2 YFSETQ.

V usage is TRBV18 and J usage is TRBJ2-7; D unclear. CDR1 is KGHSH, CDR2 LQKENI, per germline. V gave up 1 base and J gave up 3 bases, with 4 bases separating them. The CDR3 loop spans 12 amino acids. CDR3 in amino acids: CASSPRLYEQYF. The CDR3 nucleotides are TGTGCCAGCTCACCACGTCTCTACGAGCAGTACTTC.

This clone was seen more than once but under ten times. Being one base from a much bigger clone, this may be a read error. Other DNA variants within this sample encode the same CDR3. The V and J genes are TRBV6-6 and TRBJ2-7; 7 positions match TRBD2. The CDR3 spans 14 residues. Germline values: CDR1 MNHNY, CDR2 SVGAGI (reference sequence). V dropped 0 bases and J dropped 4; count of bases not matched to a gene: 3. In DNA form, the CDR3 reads TGTGCCAGCAGTTACTCGCTAGCGGAGTACGAGCAGTACTTC. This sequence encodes CASSYSLAEYEQYF.

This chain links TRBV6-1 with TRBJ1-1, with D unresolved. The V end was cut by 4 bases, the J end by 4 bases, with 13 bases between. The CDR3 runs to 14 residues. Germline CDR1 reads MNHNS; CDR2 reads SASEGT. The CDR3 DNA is TGTGCCAGCAGTGCCCGGGGTGGGCCCACTGAAGCTTTCTTT. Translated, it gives CASSARGGPTEAFF.

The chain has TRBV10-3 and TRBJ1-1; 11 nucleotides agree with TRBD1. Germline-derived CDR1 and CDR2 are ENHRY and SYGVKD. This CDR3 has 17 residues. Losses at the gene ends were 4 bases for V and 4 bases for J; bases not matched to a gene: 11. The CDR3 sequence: CAISADRGRLSFTEAFF. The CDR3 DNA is TGTGCCATCAGTGCGGACAGGGGGCGGCTATCGTTCACTGAAGCTTTCTTT.